This passage covers 12 T cell receptor beta chains from one sample sequenced in a study of regulatory T cells in long-lasting Graves disease. Building the TCR beta libraries relied on iRepertoire HTBI primers, and CDR3 regions underwent Arm-PCR. TCRdb called the multiplex PCR reads again in MiXCR, with one record for every CDR3 protein. Of about 340,000 distinct CDR3 sequences in the sample, around a fifth were seen once. Regarding time point: persistent/refractory GD, antithyroid drugs over 5 years with positive TRAb. The TCR library was prepared using RNA isolated from PBMCs. Here the sequenced sample was peripheral blood mononuclear cells (PBMCs), taken when the disease was refractory, from a patient treated with antithyroid drugs. Every receptor here comes from a female donor with Graves disease.

The chain links TRBV27 to TRBJ1-6; the match to TRBD1 covers 7 bases. Trimming removed 4 bases from V and 8 bases from J; junction bases left unmatched: 11. The CDR3 spans 16 residues. The germline CDR1 and CDR2 sequences are MNHEY and SMNVEV (reference sequence). This CDR3 is CASSYQWTGRDSPLHF. The CDR3 coding sequence is TGTGCCAGCAGTTATCAATGGACAGGCCGGGATTCACCCCTCCACTTT.

This clonotype was detected many times. The chain links TRBV12-3 or TRBV12-4 to TRBJ1-2; D perhaps matches TRBD1 (5 bases). CDR3 length equals 10 residues. Trimming removed 6 bases at V and 7 bases at J, with 6 bases between. In DNA form, the CDR3 reads TGTGCCAGCAGCAGGGTTGGCTACACCTTC. Translating it yields CASSRVGYTF.

This clonotype appeared many times. V usage is TRBV28 and J usage is TRBJ1-2, with D uncertain. This CDR3 spans 11 amino acids. Germline V gene sequence: CDR1 MDHEN, CDR2 SYDVKM. The V end was cut by 5 bases, the J end by 5 bases, with 6 bases between. Here the CDR3 DNA reads TGTGCCAGCAGTCACATTTATGGCTACACCTTC. Translated, it gives CASSHIYGYTF.

In its sample, this clonotype was seen many times. V is TRBV27 and J is TRBJ1-6, with TRBD1 as a possible D gene (6 bases). V lost 3 bases, J lost 9 bases, and 9 bases lay in between. Germline CDR1 is MNHEY and CDR2 is SMNVEV (reference sequence). The CDR3 covers 13 residues. The CDR3 is CASSLAGASPLHF. CDR3 DNA sequence: TGTGCCAGCAGTTTGGCGGGGGCTTCACCCCTCCACTTT.

J is TRBJ2-7 and V is TRBV5-1, with D perhaps matching TRBD2 (6 bases). The CDR3 is made up of 16 amino acids. Germline CDR1 and CDR2: SGHRS and YFSETQ. With 0 bases removed from V and 1 base from J, the gap between germline ends came to 14 bases. CDR3 sequence reads: CASSLEGGQVSYEQYF. Written as DNA, the CDR3 is TGCGCCAGCAGCTTGGAAGGAGGGCAGGTTTCCTACGAGCAGTACTTC.

The V call is TRBV20-1, the J call TRBJ1-4; 8 bases fit TRBD1. V lost 3 bases, J lost 2 bases, and 8 bases stayed unmatched. CDR3 length: 16 residues. CDR1 and CDR2 (germline): DFQATT, SNEGSKA (reference sequence). CDR3 residues: CSAREGRGLTNEKLFF. As DNA, the CDR3 is TGCAGTGCTAGGGAGGGCAGGGGGCTGACTAATGAAAAACTGTTTTTT.

This clonotype appeared a few times. The J gene is TRBJ1-1, the V gene TRBV30; D perhaps matches TRBD1 (5 bases). Trimming cost V 1 base and J 5 bases, with 8 bases left between them. The CDR3 spans 12 residues. Germline lookup yields CDR1 GTSNPN and CDR2 SVGIG (reference sequence). CDR3 protein: CAWSAGATEAFF. The CDR3 DNA reads as TGTGCCTGGAGTGCCGGGGCGACTGAAGCTTTCTTT. Together with reference TRBV30 and TRBJ1-1, the CDR3 gives the full variable domain: SQTIHQWPATLVQPVGSPLSLECTVEGTSNPNLYWYRQAAGRGLQLLFYSVGIGQISSEVPQNLSASRPQDRQFILSSKKLLLSDSGFYLCAWSAGATEAFFGQGTRLTVV.

This chain connects TRBV9 to TRBJ1-3; D call uncertain. The CDR3 consists of 13 residues. Germline CDR1 is SGDLS and CDR2 is YYNGEE. V lost 5 bases, J lost 4 bases, and 10 bases lay in between. CDR3: CASSRSRGNTIYF. The CDR3 nucleotides are TGTGCCAGCAGTCGTAGTCGGGGAAACACCATATATTTT.

This clonotype showed up many times. The chain recombines TRBV10-1 with TRBJ2-5; 7 bases agree with TRBD1. The CDR3 has 14 residues. Germline CDR1 and CDR2: WNHNN and SYGVQD (reference sequence). With 6 bases clipped from V and 5 bases from J, the junction kept 9 bases outside the gene matches. CDR3 protein: CASRREGGWETQYF. CDR3 bases: TGCGCCAGCAGGAGGGAAGGGGGCTGGGAGACCCAGTACTTC.

This chain links TRBV4-2 with TRBJ1-5; D is uncertain. The CDR3 runs to 14 residues. Trimming left V 0 bases short and J 7 bases short, with 10 bases between. Germline lookup yields CDR1 LGHNA and CDR2 YNFKEQ. As DNA, the CDR3 is TGTGCCAGCAGCCAAGATGCCAGTAGACAGCCCCAGCATTTT. This gives the protein CASSQDASRQPQHF.

This clonotype was picked up many times. The J gene is TRBJ2-6, the V gene TRBV6-2 or TRBV6-3, with D perhaps matching TRBD1 (5 bases). The CDR3 contains 15 residues. Germline-derived CDR1 and CDR2 are MNHEY and SVGEGT. Trimming took 5 bases from V and 4 from J, leaving 12 bases between them. The CDR3 nucleotides read TGTGCCAGCAGTGCCAGGGAAACGGGGGCCAACGTCCTGACTTTC. It is translated as CASSARETGANVLTF.

V is TRBV12-3 or TRBV12-4 and J is TRBJ2-7; 9 positions agree with TRBD1. Unmatched junction bases numbered 8, after V lost 8 bases and J lost 0 bases. This CDR3 has 15 residues. The CDR3 region is CASSPLGQGSYEQYF. The CDR3 region has the DNA TGTGCCAGCTCACCACTGGGACAGGGCTCCTACGAGCAGTACTTC.